The 18 T cell receptor beta chains below come from one sample, sequenced in a study of regulatory T cells in long-lasting Graves disease. Investigators prepared the TCR beta libraries by applying iRepertoire HTBI primers and Arm-PCR of CDR3 regions. Using its own MiXCR run on the multiplex PCR reads, TCRdb lists one record per CDR3 protein. The sample consists of 360,000 or so distinct CDR3 sequences, roughly 17% of them appearing once. Stated time point: newly diagnosed GD, antithyroid drugs for less than 3 months. RNA isolated from PBMCs was used to make the TCR library. The data also belong to a second study, concerning T cells in Graves' hyperthyroidism and ophthalmopathy.

This specimen was peripheral blood mononuclear cells (PBMCs), taken at new diagnosis, from a patient treated with antithyroid drugs. The receptor set was obtained from a woman younger than 35 with Graves disease.

The chain has TRBV2 and TRBJ1-5, with 7 bases identical to TRBD1. J lost 3 bases, V lost 6 bases, and 11 bases had no gene match. The CDR3 is 16 residues long. Germline V gene sequence: CDR1 SNHLY, CDR2 FYNNEI. Here the CDR3 DNA reads TGTGCCAGCAGCCGTGACAGGGTGGGGAACAATCAGCCCCAGCATTTT. Its translation is CASSRDRVGNNQPQHF.

This clonotype was recorded at least ten times. This sequence joins TRBV6-2 or TRBV6-3 and TRBJ2-1, with 9 bases that match TRBD2. The CDR3 consists of 18 residues. J lost 9 bases, V lost 4 bases, and 19 bases had no gene match. Germline CDR1 MNHEY, CDR2 SVGEGT. The CDR3 sequence is CASSFYPGLAGFLGEQFF. The CDR3 nucleotides read TGTGCCAGCAGTTTCTACCCGGGACTAGCCGGATTTCTGGGTGAGCAGTTCTTC.

This clonotype was recorded a few times. This chain uses TRBV29-1 with TRBJ2-7; D is unclear. V was clipped by 3 bases and J by 3 bases, with 6 bases between them. The length of the CDR3 is 11 residues. Germline V CDR1 and CDR2: SQVTM, ANQGSEA. CDR3 protein: CSVERNYEQYF. In DNA, the CDR3 is TGCAGCGTTGAGAGAAACTACGAGCAGTACTTC.

This clonotype was observed many times. The chain employs TRBV28 and TRBJ1-4; TRBD1 matches 10 bases. Germline-derived CDR1 and CDR2 are MDHEN and SYDVKM. Losses at the gene ends were 6 bases for V and 7 bases for J; bases not matched to a gene: 8. The CDR3 runs to 15 residues. The CDR3 loop reads CASRRQGARVEKLFF. The CDR3, as DNA: TGTGCCAGCAGAAGACAGGGGGCGCGGGTTGAAAAACTGTTTTTT. Full variable domain (outside the CDR3, taken from reference TRBV28 and TRBJ1-4): DVKVTQSSRYLVKRTGEKVFLECVQDMDHENMFWYRQDPGLGLRLIYFSYDVKMKEKGDIPEGYSVSREKKERFSLILESASTNQTSMYLCASRRQGARVEKLFFGSGTQLSVL.

The sample holds many counts of this clonotype. The V call is TRBV15, the J call TRBJ2-5; D not resolved. The CDR3 has 15 amino acids. V was trimmed by 0 bases and J by 5 bases, leaving 13 bases between them. From germline, CDR1 is LNHNV and CDR2 YYDKDF (reference sequence). CDR3: CATSRDPPSGETQYF. Written as DNA, the CDR3 is TGTGCCACCAGCAGAGATCCGCCTTCCGGGGAGACCCAGTACTTC.

Ten or more counts support this clonotype. DNA of the CDR3: TGTGCCAGCGCGGGACGCTTACCGACCGGGGAGCTGTTTTTT. Protein sequence: CASAGRLPTGELFF. The genes are TRBV2 and TRBJ2-2; D might be TRBD2 (6 bases). Per germline, CDR1 SNHLY and CDR2 FYNNEI. V was shortened by 8 bases and J by 5 bases, with 15 bases between the two germline ends. This CDR3 region has 14 residues.

In its sample, this clonotype was seen a few times. The chain recombines TRBV19 with TRBJ1-3, with D hard to call. Germline CDR1 and CDR2: LNHDA and SQIVND (reference sequence). V lost 3 bases to trimming and J lost 0 bases, with 9 bases between them. This CDR3 comprises 15 residues. CDR3 residues: CASSIRTASGNTIYF. The CDR3 coding sequence is TGTGCCAGTAGTATCCGGACGGCCTCTGGAAACACCATATATTTT.

This clonotype was seen many times. The gene calls are TRBV15 and TRBJ2-1; no clear D. The germline CDR1 and CDR2 sequences are LNHNV and YYDKDF (reference sequence). The V gene lost 0 bases and the J gene lost 7 bases, with 16 bases spanning the gap. This CDR3 region has 16 residues. CDR3: CATSRDSVTERNEQFF. Here the CDR3 DNA reads TGTGCCACCAGCAGAGATTCCGTTACGGAACGGAATGAGCAGTTCTTC.

The V gene is TRBV12-3 or TRBV12-4, the J gene TRBJ2-3; 7 nucleotides agree with TRBD1. The length of the CDR3 is 15 residues. V gave up 6 bases and J gave up 4 bases; unmatched junction bases: 10. CDR3: CASRLDRVEADTQYF. The DNA of the CDR3 is TGTGCCAGCAGACTAGACAGGGTAGAGGCAGATACGCAGTATTTT.

The sample holds many counts of this clonotype. The rearrangement links TRBV7-9 to TRBJ2-7; TRBD1 agrees at 7 bases. This CDR3 comprises 12 residues. Germline V lookup: CDR1 SEHNR, CDR2 FQNEAQ (reference sequence). J gave up 7 bases and V 7 bases, and 7 bases lay outside the gene matches. The CDR3 DNA reads as TGTGCCAGCACGACAGGGCCGGGGGAGCAGTACTTC. It is translated as CASTTGPGEQYF.

There are many counts of this clonotype. The J gene is TRBJ2-7, the V gene TRBV11-2; D may correspond to TRBD1 or TRBD2 (5 bases each). This CDR3 region has 17 residues. Germline loops: CDR1 SGHAT, CDR2 FQNNGV. V lost 2 bases and J 9 bases, leaving 26 bases between the germline ends. The CDR3 region has the DNA TGTGCCAGCAGCTTATACGGGATTTCGGGACCAAGACGACGGCAGTACTTC. Protein sequence: CASSLYGISGPRRRQYF.

CDR3 residues: CASMPGRVDTGTTGEQYF. In DNA, the CDR3 is TGTGCCAGCATGCCGGGGAGAGTCGACACCGGGACTACTGGCGAGCAGTACTTC. The J gene is TRBJ2-7, the V gene TRBV2; 7 nucleotides align to TRBD2. Germline assignment: CDR1 SNHLY and CDR2 FYNNEI. This CDR3 comprises 18 residues. With 7 bases clipped from V and 6 bases from J, the junction kept 24 bases outside the gene matches.

This chain joins TRBV24-1 and TRBJ2-2, with a weak D call TRBD1 (6 bases). V shed 10 bases and J shed 7 bases, with 15 bases lying between them. Germline V gives CDR1 KGHDR, CDR2 SFDVKD. The CDR3 spans 13 residues. The CDR3 coding sequence is TGTGCCACAACTATTACAGGGAGCGGGGAGCTGTTTTTT. Its protein product is CATTITGSGELFF.

This clonotype has a count of ten or more. CDR3 in DNA: TGCAGTGCTCTCCAACAGGGGGCAACCTACGAGCAGTACTTC. It specifies CSALQQGATYEQYF. This chain uses TRBV20-1 with TRBJ2-7; 9 positions match TRBD1. CDR3 length equals 14 residues. With V trimmed by 5 bases and J by 2 bases, 7 bases remained unmatched. From germline, CDR1 is DFQATT and CDR2 SNEGSKA (reference sequence).

A word on this clonotype: This may arise from a read error, as a much more abundant clone is one base away. The chain employs TRBV11-2 and TRBJ1-1, with a possible D match to TRBD1 (5 bases). The ends were cut back, 7 bases at V and 12 bases at J, with 18 bases in the middle. This CDR3 region has 12 residues. Per the germline V gene, CDR1 is SGHAT and CDR2 is FQNNGV. The CDR3 is CASNPAGGNSFF. The CDR3 nucleotides are TGTGCCAGCAACCCGGCGGGGGGAAATTCTTTCTTT.

This clonotype came up a few times. This rearrangement joins TRBV14 to TRBJ2-7; tentatively, D is TRBD2 (7 bases). V dropped 2 bases and J dropped 5 bases, with 16 bases sitting between them. Germline V gives CDR1 SGHDN, CDR2 FVKESK. This CDR3 region has 15 residues. The CDR3 loop reads CASSQFGGGGDEQYF. For the CDR3, the DNA is TGTGCCAGCAGCCAATTCGGTGGGGGGGGCGACGAGCAGTACTTC.

This rearrangement joins TRBV7-9 to TRBJ2-2; 13 nucleotides match TRBD2. CDR3 length: 18 residues. Germline loops: CDR1 SEHNR, CDR2 FQNEAQ (reference sequence). Losses at the gene ends were 5 bases for V and 5 bases for J; bases not matched to a gene: 11. The CDR3 sequence is CASSRTSGGSGGTGELFF. The CDR3 DNA reads TGTGCCAGCAGCAGGACTAGCGGGGGCTCCGGGGGGACCGGGGAGCTGTTTTTT.

This clonotype was seen a few times. CDR3 in DNA: TGTGCCAGTAGGGGGGGGAAGGGGCGAGGTGAAAAACTGTTTTTT. The encoded protein is CASRGGKGRGEKLFF. The rearrangement links TRBV19 to TRBJ1-4; possibly TRBD1 for D (5 bases). The CDR3 consists of 15 residues. CDR1 is LNHDA, CDR2 SQIVND, per germline (reference sequence). V lost 6 bases to trimming and J lost 7 bases, with 18 bases between them.